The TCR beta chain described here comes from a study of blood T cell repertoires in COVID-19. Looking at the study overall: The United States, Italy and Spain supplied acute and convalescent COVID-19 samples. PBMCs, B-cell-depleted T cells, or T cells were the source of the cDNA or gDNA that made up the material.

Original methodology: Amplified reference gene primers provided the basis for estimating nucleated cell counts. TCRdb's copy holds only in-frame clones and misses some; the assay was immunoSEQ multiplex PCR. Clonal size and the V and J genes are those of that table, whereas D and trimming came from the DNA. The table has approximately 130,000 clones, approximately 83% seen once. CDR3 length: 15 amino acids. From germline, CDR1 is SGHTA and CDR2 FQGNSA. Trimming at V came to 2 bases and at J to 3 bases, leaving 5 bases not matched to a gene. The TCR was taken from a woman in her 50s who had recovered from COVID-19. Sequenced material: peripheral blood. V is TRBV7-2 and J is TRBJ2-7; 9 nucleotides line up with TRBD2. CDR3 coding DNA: TGTGCCAGCAGCTTACAAGCGGGAGGCGGCTACGAGCAGTACTTC. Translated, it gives CASSLQAGGGYEQYF.